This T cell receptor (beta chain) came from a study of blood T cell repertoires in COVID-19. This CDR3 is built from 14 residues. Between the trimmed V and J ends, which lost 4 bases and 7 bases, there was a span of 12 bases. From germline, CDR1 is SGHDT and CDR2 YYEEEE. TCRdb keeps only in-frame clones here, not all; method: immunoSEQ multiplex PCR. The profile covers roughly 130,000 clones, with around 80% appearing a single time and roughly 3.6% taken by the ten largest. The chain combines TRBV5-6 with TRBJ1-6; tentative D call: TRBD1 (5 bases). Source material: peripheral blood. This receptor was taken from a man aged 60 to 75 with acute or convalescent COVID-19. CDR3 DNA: TGTGCCAGCAGCCCGAGACAGCTAAATTCACCCCTCCACTTT. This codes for CASSPRQLNSPLHF.